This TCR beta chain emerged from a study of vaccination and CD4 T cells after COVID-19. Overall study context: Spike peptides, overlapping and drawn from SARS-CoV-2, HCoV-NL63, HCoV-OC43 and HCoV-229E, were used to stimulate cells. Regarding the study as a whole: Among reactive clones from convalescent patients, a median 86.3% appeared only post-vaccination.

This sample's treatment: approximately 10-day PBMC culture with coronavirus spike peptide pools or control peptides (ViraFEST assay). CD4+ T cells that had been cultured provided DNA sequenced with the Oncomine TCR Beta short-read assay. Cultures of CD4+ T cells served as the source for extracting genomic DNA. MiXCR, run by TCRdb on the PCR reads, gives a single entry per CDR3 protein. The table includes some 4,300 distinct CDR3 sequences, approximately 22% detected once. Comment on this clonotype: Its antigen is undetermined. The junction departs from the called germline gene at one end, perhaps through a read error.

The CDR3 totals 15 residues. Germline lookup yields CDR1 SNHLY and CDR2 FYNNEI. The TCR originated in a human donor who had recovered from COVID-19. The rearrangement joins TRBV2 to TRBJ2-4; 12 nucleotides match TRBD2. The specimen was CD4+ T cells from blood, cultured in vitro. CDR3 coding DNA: TGTACCAGCAGTGAAGCGGGACTAGCGGGAAACATTCAGTACTTC. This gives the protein CTSSEAGLAGNIQYF.